This T cell receptor beta chain was profiled in a study of T cells in Graves' hyperthyroidism and ophthalmopathy (dated by TCRdb to about 2019). At the level of the whole study: Peripheral blood was sampled at the time of initial diagnosis, prior to any treatment. To identify distinguishing TCR V-J signatures, a discovery cohort of around 98 patients was used, comprising some 45 with Graves' ophthalmopathy and about 59 with stable Graves' hyperthyroidism. Prospective prediction of ophthalmopathy was tested in an independent validation cohort consisting of 18 to 20 hyperthyroidism patients and around 16 patients who later progressed to ophthalmopathy. The 95 to 100 discovery patients were randomly divided into training and test sets at a 7:3 ratio. In addition, the study compared T-cell repertoires in thyroid tissue and in blood from six Graves' hyperthyroidism patients. Once sampling was done, hyperthyroidism patients were given methimazole at a starting dose of 30 mg daily, whereas ophthalmopathy patients were given high-dose intravenous methylprednisolone. The paper describes TCR Vbeta CDR3 sequencing of more than 120 peripheral blood samples, made up of approximately 40 ophthalmopathy patients, some 76 hyperthyroidism patients and 17 progressor patients.

A patient counted as having stable Graves' hyperthyroidism if no progression to ophthalmopathy occurred over 18 months of follow-up. The hyperthyroidism patients were between 18 and 65 years old and newly diagnosed, with a disease duration of less than 2 months. Patients with uncontrolled infections, other autoimmune diseases, pregnancy or lactation were excluded. Diagnoses were established on the basis of clinical symptoms, serum thyroxine and TRAb, thyroid ultrasound, and orbital computed tomography. Ficoll-Paque density gradient centrifugation was used to isolate PBMCs from 8 to 10 ml of fresh peripheral blood. Trizol reagent was used to extract total RNA, and RNA quality was then checked on an Agilent 2100 Bioanalyzer. This clonotype was seen a few times. What antigen it recognizes has not been identified. No qualities accompany the bases; no much larger clone lies one base away. The TCR beta CDR3 regions were amplified from the RNA transcripts. The first round of RT-PCR for the TCR CDR3 was performed with the HTBI primer set and the Qiagen OneStep RT-PCR kit. A second multiplex PCR round built the libraries, followed by size selection and purification. Paired-end sequencing of the libraries was performed with 100 bp reads on an Illumina HiSeq2000. In the paper's pipeline: SOAPnuke was used to process the raw data, throwing out any read that contained adapters or uncalled bases, had a mean Phred below 15, or lacked an exact constant-primer or identifier match. High-quality paired reads were merged using COPE v1.2.5, and each unique nucleotide sequence was defined as a clonotype. Clonotypes were aligned to IMGT TRBV, TRBD and TRBJ reference segments using MiTCR v1.1. Only V-J combinations with frequency above 0.0001, covering roughly 99% of repertoires, were analysed. The TCS score was defined as the ratio of F50 (clonal expansion) to E x V (chaos), calculated using BLOSUM62-based TCRdist between CDR3 peptides within each V-J. Welch's t-statistics and random forest reduced around 510 V-J features to some 14, which were used in a naive Bayes classifier (R e1071). The public reads were reprocessed in TCRdb via fastp at Q25 and MiXCR, keeping in-frame beta chains. Rows with one shared CDR3 protein collapse into an entry with the most common genes and DNA. None of the V and J calls come from the authors' own analysis; TCRdb made them. For this sample there are about 420,000 distinct CDR3 sequences; roughly an eighth appear just once. The ten largest clonotypes hold 4% to 6.5% of the sample.

Points the paper makes about the study in general: A 13 V-J signature model separated ophthalmopathy from stable hyperthyroidism, with about 90% sensitivity and 81.08% specificity in cross-validation and 80%/75% in testing. Most expanded thyroid clonotypes (frequency above 0.001) were also detected in blood, suggesting blood repertoires may reflect thyroid immune responses. Sample size was not statistically predetermined, and blinding of investigators to group allocation was not performed. In validation, the model predicted progression to ophthalmopathy a median of 6.5 months before onset, with approximately 68% sensitivity and just under 75% specificity.

The TCR originated in a woman younger than 35 with Graves' hyperthyroidism. Sequencing was done on a sample of blood.

The CDR3 region reads CATSRDTQNLAKNIQYF. DNA sequence: TGTGCCACCAGCAGAGATACGCAGAACCTAGCCAAAAACATTCAGTACTTC. The chain uses TRBV15 and TRBJ2-4; the D gene cannot be resolved reliably. The CDR3 measures 17 amino acids from cysteine to phenylalanine. Only the CDR3 region is kept as DNA, spanning 51 bases read in frame from base 1. Relative to germline, V is 0 bases shorter and J is 0 bases shorter, with 12 bases between their ends. CDR1 and CDR2, looked up from the germline V gene (reference sequence), are LNHNV and YYDKDF.